This TCR beta chain derives from a study of cytomegalovirus exposure and HLA in healthy donors. Study context: Clustering assigned approximately 78% of the roughly 400 genotyped donors to the Caucasian-associated ancestry cluster.

Broader study findings: Prediction of most subjects' HLA-A and HLA-B alleles by TCR beta sequences was reportedly accurate. Most TCR beta V segments were productive about 87% or about 30% of the time in an earlier analysis.

CDR3 length: 14 amino acids. Trimming took 3 bases from V and 4 from J; bases not matched to a gene: 1. Germline values: CDR1 MDHEN, CDR2 SYDVKM. As regards this clone: Its antigen is currently unknown.

Amplification used 60 Vbeta primers and 13 Jbeta primers. Profiled with immunoSEQ multiplex PCR; TCRdb holds only in-frame clones, not every one. Among about 190,000 clones, 65% to 80% were seen once, and the ten largest hold more than 4.5%. Material: PBMCs. The chain carries TRBV28 and TRBJ1-4, with TRBD1 matching 8 bases. The receptor comes from a man aged 25-40 years in good health and CMV-seropositive. For the CDR3, the DNA is TGTGCCAGCAGTTTGACAGGGGTTAATGAAAAACTGTTTTTT. This gives the protein CASSLTGVNEKLFF.